Presented here are 27 T cell receptor beta chains from one specimen sequenced in a study of blood T cell repertoires in COVID-19. Assay used: immunoSEQ multiplex PCR; TCRdb lists only in-frame clones, some missing. The table has 200,000 to 250,000 clones, nearly 90% seen once. Material for sequencing was PBMCs or T cells enriched from blood (not recorded which). These receptors came from a man younger than 45 who had been exposed to COVID-19.

The rearrangement joins TRBV13 to TRBJ2-7; 10 positions agree with TRBD2. The germline gives CDR1 PRHDT, CDR2 FYEKMQ (reference sequence). V shed 0 bases, J shed 5 bases, and the junction held 7 bases outside the gene matches. The CDR3 spans 16 residues. The CDR3 protein is CASSLGAGGPGNEQYF. CDR3 nucleotides: TGTGCCAGCAGCTTAGGAGCGGGGGGGCCGGGGAACGAGCAGTACTTC.

The rearrangement joins TRBV20-1 to TRBJ2-7; TRBD2 might be the D (5 bases). The CDR3 runs to 14 residues. Germline V gene lookup returns CDR1 DFQATT and CDR2 SNEGSKA (reference sequence). V shed 3 bases and J shed 0 bases, with 12 bases lying between them. The CDR3 sequence: CSASWRATSYEQYF. The CDR3 nucleotides read TGCAGTGCTAGTTGGCGGGCCACCTCCTACGAGCAGTACTTC.

The chain uses TRBV5-4 and TRBJ2-1; D call uncertain. Germline CDR1 SGHNT, CDR2 YYREEE (reference sequence). Trimming cost V 1 base and J 8 bases, with 13 bases left between them. This CDR3 has 14 residues. The CDR3 coding sequence is TGTGCCAGCAGCTTGCGGGTCCCGACTGATGAGCAGTTCTTC. It is translated as CASSLRVPTDEQFF.

The chain combines TRBV5-1 with TRBJ1-3; 8 bases are shared with TRBD1. With 4 bases clipped from V and 7 bases from J, the junction kept 4 bases outside the gene matches. This CDR3 contains 13 residues. Germline values: CDR1 SGHRS, CDR2 YFSETQ. The CDR3 sequence: CASSPGQANTIYF. In nucleotides, the CDR3 is TGCGCCAGCAGCCCGGGACAGGCGAACACCATATATTTT.

This clone showed up just a few times. The chain is built from TRBV5-1 and TRBJ1-2; unclear D gene. Per germline, CDR1 SGHRS and CDR2 YFSETQ. CDR3 length: 16 amino acids. V dropped 0 bases and J dropped 1 base, with 13 bases sitting between them. The CDR3 nucleotides are TGCGCCAGCAGCTTGGGGGGAGACCGGAGTAACTATGGCTACACCTTC. Amino acid sequence: CASSLGGDRSNYGYTF.

By sample share, this clone is medium-sized. This chain joins TRBV30 and TRBJ2-7; D is possibly TRBD2 (6 bases). The CDR3 is 14 residues long. CDR1 GTSNPN and CDR2 SVGIG come from the germline V gene (reference sequence). Trimming left V 2 bases short and J 2 bases short, with 13 bases between. The CDR3 reads CAWSPGGTPYEQYF. DNA for the CDR3: TGTGCCTGGAGTCCCGGGGGAACCCCCTACGAGCAGTACTTC.

This rearrangement joins TRBV30 to TRBJ2-1; 14 bases match TRBD2. Germline CDR1 reads GTSNPN; CDR2 reads SVGIG (reference sequence). V lost 1 base to trimming and J lost 4 bases; unmatched junction nucleotides: 6. The CDR3 loop spans 17 amino acids. The CDR3, as DNA: TGTGCCTGGAGTGGGGGGACTAGCGGGGGCCCTTACAATGAGCAGTTCTTC. As protein: CAWSGGTSGGPYNEQFF. Full variable domain (missing parts from reference TRBV30 and TRBJ2-1): SQTIHQWPATLVQPVGSPLSLECTVEGTSNPNLYWYRQAAGRGLQLLFYSVGIGQISSEVPQNLSASRPQDRQFILSSKKLLLSDSGFYLCAWSGGTSGGPYNEQFFGPGTRLTVL.

This clone was observed a handful of times. The chain uses TRBV19 and TRBJ1-4, with TRBD1 matching 7 bases. The CDR3 covers 13 residues. In germline, CDR1 is LNHDA, CDR2 SQIVND (reference sequence). The V segment lost 9 bases and the J segment 8 bases; nucleotides outside the gene matches: 9. The CDR3 nucleotides read TGTGCCAGCAAATCCGGGACAGCGGAAAAACTGTTTTTT. Amino acids: CASKSGTAEKLFF.

V is TRBV9 and J is TRBJ1-5; D gene ambiguous. V gave up 3 bases and J gave up 5 bases, with 15 bases separating them. This CDR3 has 15 residues. Per germline, CDR1 SGDLS and CDR2 YYNGEE. The CDR3 DNA reads as TGTGCCAGCAGCGCTTTAGCGGGTAGGGATCAGCCCCAGCATTTT. It is translated as CASSALAGRDQPQHF. Combining the CDR3 with reference TRBV9 and TRBJ1-5 gives the whole variable domain DSGVTQTPKHLITATGQRVTLRCSPRSGDLSVYWYQQSLDQGLQFLIQYYNGEERAKGNILERFSAQQFPDLHSELNLSSLELGDSALYFCASSALAGRDQPQHFGDGTRLSIL.

The chain has TRBV11-2 and TRBJ1-6, with 10 bases fitting TRBD1. V gave up 2 bases and J gave up 9 bases; unmatched junction bases: 7. CDR1 is SGHAT, CDR2 FQNNGV, per germline. CDR3 length: 16 amino acids. CDR3 nucleotide sequence: TGTGCCAGCAGCTTATTTCGGGGACAGGGGACTTCACCCCTCCACTTT. Translation: CASSLFRGQGTSPLHF.

The chain uses TRBV6-5 and TRBJ2-5; 7 bases match TRBD1. J lost 2 bases, V lost 7 bases, and 4 bases had no gene match. The CDR3 has 13 residues. Germline V gives CDR1 MNHEY, CDR2 SVGAGI. This chain's CDR3 is CASTRDRQETQYF. The CDR3 coding sequence is TGTGCCAGCACTAGGGACAGACAAGAGACCCAGTACTTC.

The chain has TRBV19 and TRBJ1-1; unclear D gene. Per the germline V gene, CDR1 is LNHDA and CDR2 is SQIVND (reference sequence). The CDR3 is 12 amino acids. V was cut by 9 bases and J by 0 bases, with 8 bases left in between. CDR3 nucleotide sequence: TGTGCCAGCAGTCGGGTGAACACTGAAGCTTTCTTT. Encoded protein: CASSRVNTEAFF.

The chain employs TRBV4-3 and TRBJ2-1; the match to TRBD2 covers 8 bases. The CDR3 has 17 residues. Per germline, CDR1 LGHNA and CDR2 YSLEER. The trim removed 4 bases at V and 7 bases at J, leaving 15 bases unmatched. The chain's CDR3 is CASSRDSPGGSQNEQFF. The CDR3 DNA is TGCGCCAGCAGCCGAGACTCACCGGGGGGGTCTCAAAATGAGCAGTTCTTC.

The chain is built from TRBV7-3 and TRBJ2-3; 11 nucleotides align to TRBD1. V lost 6 bases, J lost 5 bases, and 7 bases stayed unmatched. This CDR3 contains 15 residues. Germline V gene data show CDR1 as SGHTA and CDR2 as FQGTGA. The CDR3 DNA follows: TGTGCCAGCAGTCGGGGACAGGGGGTTTTAGATACGCAGTATTTT. Translated, it gives CASSRGQGVLDTQYF.

The rearrangement joins TRBV4-1 to TRBJ1-1; TRBD1 might be the D (5 bases). CDR1 MGHRA and CDR2 YSYEKL come from the germline V gene. V lost 1 base, J lost 1 base, and 10 bases lay in between. The CDR3 sequence is 15 residues long. Here the CDR3 DNA reads TGCGCCAGCAGCCAAGGTGGCCAGGGGAACACTGAAGCTTTCTTT. It translates to CASSQGGQGNTEAFF.

This chain links TRBV9 with TRBJ2-2; 11 bases fit TRBD2. Germline lookup yields CDR1 SGDLS and CDR2 YYNGEE. The CDR3 has 17 residues. V trimming: 0 bases; J trimming: 2 bases; junction bases outside the gene matches: 3. The DNA for the CDR3 is TGTGCCAGCAGCGTAGTAGCGGGGGGGTCAAACACCGGGGAGCTGTTTTTT. Protein product: CASSVVAGGSNTGELFF. Using reference TRBV9 and TRBJ2-2 for the parts outside the CDR3, the full variable domain is DSGVTQTPKHLITATGQRVTLRCSPRSGDLSVYWYQQSLDQGLQFLIQYYNGEERAKGNILERFSAQQFPDLHSELNLSSLELGDSALYFCASSVVAGGSNTGELFFGEGSRLTVL.

This clone has a single count. The chain links TRBV7-3 to TRBJ2-1; D not certain. This CDR3 has 13 amino acids. Germline loops: CDR1 SGHTA, CDR2 FQGTGA. Trimming cost V 5 bases and J 4 bases, with 9 bases left between them. The CDR3 here is CASSPARYNEQFF. The CDR3 DNA follows: TGTGCCAGCAGCCCTGCGAGGTACAATGAGCAGTTCTTC.

The gene calls are TRBV5-5 and TRBJ1-6, with a possible D match to TRBD1 (6 bases). Trimming cost V 1 base and J 0 bases, with 8 bases left between them. Germline V gene sequence: CDR1 SGHKS, CDR2 YYEKEE (reference sequence). The CDR3 has 16 residues. As DNA, the CDR3 is TGTGCCAGCAGCTTGCAGGGGAGCTCCTATAATTCACCCCTCCACTTT. Its protein is CASSLQGSSYNSPLHF.

This chain links TRBV7-9 with TRBJ1-1, with a possible D match to TRBD1 (5 bases). Germline V gives CDR1 SEHNR, CDR2 FQNEAQ (reference sequence). The CDR3 is made up of 16 amino acids. The V end was cut by 10 bases, the J end by 3 bases, with 24 bases between. The CDR3 region has the DNA TGTGCCAACAAAAGGAGTGGGGGGAAAGAGGACACTGAAGCTTTCTTT. Its translation: CANKRSGGKEDTEAFF.

The CDR3 here is CASSQGTGGTYEQYF. CDR3 nucleotide sequence: TGTGCCAGCAGCCAAGGGACAGGGGGCACCTACGAGCAGTACTTC. The chain is built from TRBV3-1 (or the pseudogene TRBV3-2) and TRBJ2-7; 11 positions agree with TRBD1. In germline, CDR1 is LGHDT, CDR2 YNNKEL (reference sequence). The V segment lost 1 base and the J segment 2 bases; nucleotides outside the gene matches: 1. The CDR3 loop spans 15 amino acids.

In its sample, this clone was seen a few times. The chain uses TRBV7-9 and TRBJ1-1; D gene ambiguous. The CDR3 is 15 residues long. The ends were cut back, 2 bases at V and 3 bases at J, with 13 bases in the middle. Germline V gives CDR1 SEHNR, CDR2 FQNEAQ (reference sequence). Here the CDR3 reads CASSLTEEADTEAFF. The DNA for the CDR3 is TGTGCCAGCAGCTTAACGGAGGAGGCGGACACTGAAGCTTTCTTT.

The rearrangement joins TRBV29-1 to TRBJ1-2; D gene ambiguous. The CDR3 covers 14 residues. CDR1 is SQVTM and CDR2 is ANQGSEA in the germline V gene. V dropped 5 bases and J dropped 4 bases, with 17 bases sitting between them. The CDR3 here is CSVLREDPSYGYTF. CDR3 in DNA: TGCAGCGTTTTGAGGGAGGATCCTAGCTATGGCTACACCTTC.

V is TRBV27 and J is TRBJ2-3; 7 bases match TRBD2. The V segment lost 5 bases and the J segment 4 bases; nucleotides outside the gene matches: 9. Germline-derived CDR1 and CDR2 are MNHEY and SMNVEV (reference sequence). The CDR3 has 15 amino acids. Here the CDR3 DNA reads TGTGCCAGCAGTCGAGACGATAGCGGGCCAGATACGCAGTATTTT. Residues: CASSRDDSGPDTQYF.

This chain links TRBV11-1 with TRBJ1-2, with a possible D match to TRBD1 (5 bases). Trimming took 4 bases from V and 8 from J, leaving 17 bases between them. Germline assignment: CDR1 SGHAT and CDR2 FQDESV (reference sequence). The CDR3 length is 14 residues. The DNA of the CDR3 is TGTGCCAGCAGCTCGCCGACAGCACCTAACGGCTACACCTTC. It specifies CASSSPTAPNGYTF.

This chain links TRBV7-6 with TRBJ2-5; 8 bases map to TRBD1. This CDR3 contains 16 residues. Per the germline V gene, CDR1 is SGHVS and CDR2 is FNYEAQ. V lost 4 bases and J lost 2; bases outside the gene matches: 9. The CDR3 is CASSSYLTGGQETQYF. The CDR3 bases are TGTGCCAGCAGCTCTTACTTAACAGGGGGTCAAGAGACCCAGTACTTC.

This chain connects TRBV5-1 to TRBJ2-7, with 7 bases lining up with TRBD1. Per the germline V gene, CDR1 is SGHRS and CDR2 is YFSETQ. V lost 4 bases and J lost 0; bases outside the gene matches: 4. The CDR3 covers 14 residues. For the CDR3, the DNA is TGCGCCAGCAGCGTAGCAGGGGGCTCCTACGAGCAGTACTTC. Residues: CASSVAGGSYEQYF.

The chain recombines TRBV27 with TRBJ1-1; D is undetermined. Germline V lookup: CDR1 MNHEY, CDR2 SMNVEV (reference sequence). The CDR3 extends over 14 amino acids. Trimming removed 3 bases from V and 0 bases from J, with 8 bases in between. CDR3 in DNA: TGTGCCAGCAGTTTCGGGGTCATGAACACTGAAGCTTTCTTT. Translation gives CASSFGVMNTEAFF.